These 10 T cell receptor beta chains originate from one sample sequenced in a study of T cells in women clearing cervical HPV infection. The data were produced by immunoSEQ multiplex PCR, yet TCRdb's version contains in-frame clones alone and is incomplete. The table for this sample gives about 22,000 clones. Sequencing was done on a sample of blood buffy coat. Source of these receptors: a woman aged 18 to 75 with a cervical HPV16 infection that either progressed to CIN3+ or cleared (not recorded which).

With regard to this clone: The CDR3 end is not reached by the read, which stops 3 residues before it; the germline J gene fills it in. The V call is TRBV7-3, the J call TRBJ1-1; maybe TRBD1 (5 bases). V lost 2 bases, J lost 2 bases, and 12 bases lay in between. The CDR3 is 15 residues long. Per the germline V gene, CDR1 is SGHTA and CDR2 is FQGTGA. Partial CDR3 DNA: TGTGCCAGCAGCTTATCGGGGGTAATCAACACTGAA. Encoded protein: CASSLSGVINTE. The entire CDR3 protein is CASSLSGVINTEAFF.

As regards this clone: The read ends 3 residues early relative to the CDR3; the germline J gene fills the gap. The chain joins TRBV11-2 to TRBJ2-1, with a weak D call TRBD2 (5 bases). CDR1 is SGHAT and CDR2 is FQNNGV in the germline V gene. The CDR3 runs to 14 residues. V was pared by 5 bases and J by 5 bases, with 13 bases between. The CDR3 DNA, read in part, is TGTGCCAGCAGCCGCTTAACTAGAGACAATGAG. This sequence encodes CASSRLTRDNE. Given in full, the CDR3 is CASSRLTRDNEQFF. The full variable domain, rest sourced from reference TRBV11-2 and TRBJ2-1, is EAGVAQSPRYKIIEKRQSVAFWCNPISGHATLYWYQQILGQGPKLLIQFQNNGVVDDSQLPKDRFSAERLKGVDSTLKIQPAKLEDSAVYLCASSRLTRDNEQFFGPGTRLTVL.

For this clone: The read halts 3 residues ahead of the CDR3 end, with the missing end drawn from the germline J gene. This sequence joins TRBV19 and TRBJ2-7, with TRBD2 matching over 10 bases. CDR3 length: 13 amino acids. Germline lookup yields CDR1 LNHDA and CDR2 SQIVND (reference sequence). Unmatched junction bases numbered 2, after V lost 5 bases and J lost 4 bases. Partial CDR3 DNA: TGTGCCAGTAGTTGGACTAGCGGATACGAG. Protein product: CASSWTSGYE. The CDR3 reads in full as CASSWTSGYEQYF.

A note on this clone: The read ends 3 residues before the CDR3 terminus; that terminus is restored from the germline J gene. The chain joins TRBV5-4 to TRBJ1-1, with D perhaps TRBD1 (6 bases). CDR3 length: 16 amino acids. Germline V CDR1 and CDR2: SGHNT, YYREEE (reference sequence). The germline V and J ends were trimmed by 1 base and 3 bases, with 16 bases remaining between them. The CDR3 is CASSLLWGRTDTEAFF. The DNA read from the CDR3 is TGTGCCAGCAGCTTGCTTTGGGGGCGCACGGACACTGAA.

Worth noting for this clone: The DNA ends 3 residues before the CDR3 does, and the rest of the CDR3 is filled in from the germline J gene. The chain couples TRBV5-1 to TRBJ2-7; 12 bases align to TRBD2. This CDR3 has 17 residues. The ends lost 6 bases at V and 1 base at J; junction bases unmatched: 11. Germline values: CDR1 SGHRS, CDR2 YFSETQ. The sequenced CDR3 bases are TGCGCCAGCACCGAATTTCCTAGCGGGAGGGAATCCTACGAG. Translation: CASTEFPSGRESYE. The whole CDR3 reads CASTEFPSGRESYEQYF.

CDR3 sequence: CASSDTSGGGSDTQYF. CDR3 bases read: TGCGCCAGCAGTGATACCTCAGGTGGAGGATCAGATACG. The chain links TRBV10-2 to TRBJ2-3; the D gene is possibly TRBD2 (5 bases). The CDR3 end lies 3 residues beyond the end of the read and is filled in from the germline J gene. Germline V lookup: CDR1 WSHSY, CDR2 SAAADI. The CDR3 is 16 residues long. With 3 bases removed from V and 4 bases from J, the gap between germline ends came to 17 bases.

The sequenced CDR3 bases are TGTGCCAGCAGCTTAACCGCGGGAGTCAATGAG. Its protein is CASSLTAGVNE. The whole CDR3 sequence reads CASSLTAGVNEQFF. The chain couples TRBV7-9 to TRBJ2-1, with 7 bases aligning to TRBD2. The CDR3 is cut off 3 residues early in the read; its end comes from the germline J gene. The CDR3 is made up of 14 amino acids. The J segment lost 6 bases and the V segment lost 2 bases, leaving 4 bases of the junction unmatched. CDR1 is SEHNR and CDR2 is FQNEAQ in the germline V gene (reference sequence).

Comment on this clone: Read coverage stops 3 residues before the CDR3 terminus; the germline J gene supplies the remainder. The chain couples TRBV7-8 to TRBJ2-7, with 8 bases matching TRBD2. The CDR3 extends over 12 amino acids. V shed 7 bases and J 4 bases; nucleotides not matched to a gene: 3. In germline, CDR1 is SGHVS, CDR2 FQNEAQ. The CDR3 DNA, read in part, is TGTGCCAGCACCCGGGAGGGGTACGAG. It translates to CASTREGYE. The whole CDR3 protein reads CASTREGYEQYF.

This clone registers medium-sized by frequency. The CDR3 is CASSFADTQYF. The CDR3 bases that were read are TGTGCCAGCAGCTTCGCAGATACG. The chain uses TRBV13 and TRBJ2-3; D unresolved. The read comes to an end 3 residues before the CDR3 does, leaving the germline J gene to fill in the end. This CDR3 spans 11 amino acids. CDR1 and CDR2 from the germline V gene are PRHDT and FYEKMQ (reference sequence). Trimming left V 3 bases short and J 4 bases short, with 2 bases between.

Note on this clone: Read coverage stops 3 residues before the CDR3 terminus; the germline J gene supplies the remainder. The rearrangement uses TRBV5-1 and TRBJ2-1, with 7 positions matching TRBD1. The length of the CDR3 is 15 residues. Germline V lookup: CDR1 SGHRS, CDR2 YFSETQ. V gave up 4 bases and J gave up 7 bases; unmatched junction bases: 11. CDR3 DNA, as far as it was read: TGCGCCAGCAGCGAAACAGGGGATAAGAGGAATGAG. Translation: CASSETGDKRNE. The CDR3 as a whole reads CASSETGDKRNEQFF.